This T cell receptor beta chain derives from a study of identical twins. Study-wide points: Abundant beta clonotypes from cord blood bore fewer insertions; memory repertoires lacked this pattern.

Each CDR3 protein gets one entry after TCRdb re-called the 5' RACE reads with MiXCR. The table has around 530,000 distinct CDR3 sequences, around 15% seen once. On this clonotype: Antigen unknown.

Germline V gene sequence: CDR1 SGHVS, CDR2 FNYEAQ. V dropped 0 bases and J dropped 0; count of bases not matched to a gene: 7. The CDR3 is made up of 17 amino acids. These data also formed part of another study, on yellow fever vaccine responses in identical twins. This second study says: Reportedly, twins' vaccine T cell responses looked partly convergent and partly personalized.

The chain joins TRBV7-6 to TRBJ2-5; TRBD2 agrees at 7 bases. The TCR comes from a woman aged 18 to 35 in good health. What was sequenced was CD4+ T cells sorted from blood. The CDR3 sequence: CASSLADREVHQETQYF. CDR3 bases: TGTGCCAGCAGCTTAGCGGATCGGGAGGTCCACCAAGAGACCCAGTACTTC.